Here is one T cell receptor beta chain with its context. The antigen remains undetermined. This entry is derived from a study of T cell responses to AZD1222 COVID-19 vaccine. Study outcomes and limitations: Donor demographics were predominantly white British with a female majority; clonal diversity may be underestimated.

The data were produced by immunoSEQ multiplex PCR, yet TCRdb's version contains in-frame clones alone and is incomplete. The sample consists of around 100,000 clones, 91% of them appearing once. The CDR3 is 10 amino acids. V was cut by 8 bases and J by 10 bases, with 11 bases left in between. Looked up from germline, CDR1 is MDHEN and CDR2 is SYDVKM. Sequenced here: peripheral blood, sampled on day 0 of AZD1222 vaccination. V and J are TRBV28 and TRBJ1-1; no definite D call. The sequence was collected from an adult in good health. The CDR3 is CASHQEGAFF. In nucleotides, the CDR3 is TGTGCCAGCCACCAGGAGGGAGCTTTCTTT.